This entry features one T cell receptor beta chain sequence. What it binds is not known. The entry originates in a study of PD-1 blockade in classical Hodgkin lymphoma. Whole-study context: The nivolumab dose that patients received was 3 mg/kg, given intravenously every 2 weeks. Overall study results and limits: The origin of the repertoire differences remains undefined, with disease activity or prior therapy as possible causes. Patients starting nivolumab under 1 year after ASCT were excluded. TCR diversity at baseline was reported to be reduced in newly diagnosed patients relative to healthy donors.

Using immunoSEQ multiplex PCR, the repertoire was profiled, and TCRdb retains in-frame clones only, with some absent. Of more than 12,000 clones in the sample, roughly 86% were seen once. V gave up 6 bases and J gave up 4 bases, with 12 bases separating them. There are 13 residues in the CDR3. Germline V gene sequence: CDR1 SGHTA, CDR2 FQGNSA. Every single patient, without exception, relapsed after autologous stem cell transplantation, and brentuximab vedotin exposure varied. The J gene is TRBJ1-1, the V gene TRBV7-2; D might be TRBD1 (5 bases). Sample: peripheral blood mononuclear cells (PBMCs), taken at baseline. The receptor's source is a human donor with classical Hodgkin lymphoma. Here the CDR3 DNA reads TGTGCCAGCAGTTTGGGAGGGGCCACTGAAGCTTTCTTT. Protein product: CASSLGGATEAFF.